This entry features one T cell receptor (beta chain) sequence. A second PCR, run for roughly 7 to 11 cycles, used a sample-barcoded 5' primer plus a J-beta primer mix. TCRdb recomputed calls from the 5' RACE reads with MiXCR, one row per CDR3 protein. Here the sample spans fewer than 700,000 distinct CDR3 sequences, roughly 48% being singletons. The sample comes from a study of blood T cells in healthy people across ages. Study background: About one barcoded beta molecule was captured per two T cells (by template switching).

Germline V gene sequence: CDR1 MGHRA, CDR2 YSYEKL. The CDR3 is 14 residues long. The V gene lost 0 bases and the J gene lost 10 bases, with 15 bases spanning the gap. The individuals who served as donors were healthy Caucasians living in Russia, aged roughly 6 to 100. This receptor was identified in an elderly man in good health. This rearrangement joins TRBV4-1 to TRBJ1-1, with D unresolved. The sequenced material came from blood. The CDR3 loop reads CASSQDRGLSGAFF. The CDR3 DNA sequence: TGCGCCAGCAGCCAAGACAGAGGCCTTTCCGGAGCTTTCTTT.